Each of the 27 T cell receptor beta chains below was sequenced from the same sample in a study of T cell responses to AZD1222 COVID-19 vaccine. Using immunoSEQ multiplex PCR, the repertoire was profiled, and TCRdb retains in-frame clones only, with some absent. The sample shows 150,000 to 200,000 clones, around 90% of them seen only once. Sequences were derived from peripheral blood, sampled 28 days after the second AZD1222 dose. The receptors were gathered from an adult who received the AZD1222 COVID-19 vaccine.

This clone showed up just once. The chain is built from TRBV6-5 and TRBJ1-1; D not resolved. Germline CDR1 reads MNHEY; CDR2 reads SVGAGI. CDR3 length equals 15 residues. Trimming pared 3 bases from V and 4 bases from J, leaving 15 bases between. The CDR3 reads CASSYELWTATEAFF. The CDR3 DNA sequence: TGTGCCAGCAGTTATGAACTGTGGACGGCCACTGAAGCTTTCTTT.

This chain links TRBV5-1 with TRBJ2-7; the match to TRBD2 covers 9 bases. CDR3 length: 15 amino acids. V lost 5 bases, J lost 2 bases, and 8 bases stayed unmatched. The germline V gene has CDR1 SGHRS and CDR2 YFSETQ. The CDR3 loop is CASRSALAGTYEQYF. CDR3 sequence (DNA): TGCGCCAGCAGATCCGCCCTAGCGGGGACCTACGAGCAGTACTTC.

This sequence joins TRBV28 and TRBJ1-2; no clear D. The germline gives CDR1 MDHEN, CDR2 SYDVKM. The CDR3 contains 12 residues. V was pared by 7 bases and J by 1 base, with 7 bases between. Here the CDR3 DNA reads TGTGCCAGCATTCAGGTTAACTATGGCTACACCTTC. This translates into CASIQVNYGYTF.

The chain couples TRBV7-9 to TRBJ1-1, with unresolved D. Germline CDR1 reads SEHNR; CDR2 reads FQNEAQ (reference sequence). CDR3 length equals 17 residues. V shed 4 bases and J shed 3 bases, with 21 bases lying between them. The CDR3 sequence: CASSSLAFGRNYTEAFF. CDR3 DNA sequence: TGTGCCAGCAGCTCCCTGGCCTTTGGACGAAATTACACTGAAGCTTTCTTT.

The chain recombines TRBV10-3 with TRBJ1-3; the match to TRBD1 covers 7 bases. The germline gives CDR1 ENHRY, CDR2 SYGVKD. V was clipped by 2 bases and J by 1 base; unmatched bases: 5. The CDR3 has 16 residues. CDR3 in amino acids: CAISETGAGSGNTIYF. The CDR3 region has the DNA TGTGCCATCAGTGAGACAGGGGCGGGATCTGGAAACACCATATATTTT.

This clone was detected once. The genes are TRBV28 and TRBJ2-2; tentative D call: TRBD1 (5 bases). In germline, CDR1 is MDHEN, CDR2 SYDVKM. Trimming took 4 bases from V and 3 from J, leaving 18 bases between them. The CDR3 covers 17 residues. The DNA for the CDR3 is TGTGCCAGCAGTTCTCAGGGTAATGGTCGTTACACCGGGGAGCTGTTTTTT. Translating gives CASSSQGNGRYTGELFF. The whole variable domain, filled in from reference TRBV28 and TRBJ2-2, reads DVKVTQSSRYLVKRTGEKVFLECVQDMDHENMFWYRQDPGLGLRLIYFSYDVKMKEKGDIPEGYSVSREKKERFSLILESASTNQTSMYLCASSSQGNGRYTGELFFGEGSRLTVL.

The V gene is TRBV9, the J gene TRBJ1-2, with TRBD1 matching over 8 bases. Germline V lookup: CDR1 SGDLS, CDR2 YYNGEE. The CDR3 consists of 15 residues. Unmatched junction bases numbered 4, after V lost 0 bases and J lost 3 bases. The CDR3 region has the DNA TGTGCCAGCAGCGTAGGGACAGGGATGGACTATGGCTACACCTTC. It encodes CASSVGTGMDYGYTF. The whole variable domain, remainder taken from reference TRBV9 and TRBJ1-2, is DSGVTQTPKHLITATGQRVTLRCSPRSGDLSVYWYQQSLDQGLQFLIQYYNGEERAKGNILERFSAQQFPDLHSELNLSSLELGDSALYFCASSVGTGMDYGYTFGSGTRLTVV.

This clone is a singleton in its sample. J is TRBJ1-3 and V is TRBV7-3; D is uncertain. Germline lookup yields CDR1 SGHTA and CDR2 FQGTGA. The CDR3 is 15 amino acids. V dropped 5 bases and J dropped 0 bases, with 11 bases sitting between them. This CDR3 is CASSKDRTSGNTIYF. The CDR3 nucleotides read TGTGCCAGCAGCAAGGACCGCACCTCTGGAAACACCATATATTTT.

This chain joins TRBV5-1 and TRBJ1-3, with TRBD1 matching over 9 bases. V gave up 2 bases and J gave up 8 bases; unmatched junction bases: 5. The germline V gene encodes CDR1 SGHRS and CDR2 YFSETQ. The CDR3 consists of 14 residues. CDR3 sequence reads: CASSFRGQGDTIYF. CDR3 DNA: TGCGCCAGCAGCTTCCGGGGACAGGGTGACACCATATATTTT.

To note about this clone: At the DNA level, this CDR3 is encoded by other sequences in the same sample as well. The V and J genes are TRBV6-5 and TRBJ1-2, with D uncertain. Germline CDR1 and CDR2: MNHEY and SVGAGI. V lost 0 bases and J 0 bases, leaving 2 bases between the germline ends. There are 13 residues in the CDR3. CDR3 sequence reads: CASSYSSNYGYTF. The CDR3, as DNA: TGTGCCAGCAGTTACTCATCTAACTATGGCTACACCTTC.

The chain is built from TRBV4-1 and TRBJ2-5; D uncertain. The CDR3 has 14 residues. V shed 1 base and J shed 4 bases, with 10 bases lying between them. The germline V gene encodes CDR1 MGHRA and CDR2 YSYEKL. In nucleotides, the CDR3 is TGCGCCAGCAGCCAAGGAGACTCGGGAGAGACCCAGTACTTC. Its protein product is CASSQGDSGETQYF.

In regard to this clone: Other DNA sequences in this sample translate to the same CDR3. The DNA for the CDR3 is TGTGCCAGCAGGGACCGGGGGAACACTGAAGCTTTCTTT. Translated, it gives CASRDRGNTEAFF. The genes are TRBV25-1 and TRBJ1-1; D gene uncertain. The germline gives CDR1 MGHDK, CDR2 SYGVNS. CDR3 size: 13 residues. V was shortened by 6 bases and J by 1 base, with 9 bases between the two germline ends.

The chain uses TRBV7-8 and TRBJ1-1; D gene ambiguous. The V end lost 6 bases, the J end lost 3 bases, and 11 bases lay between the germline ends. There are 13 residues in the CDR3. Looked up from germline, CDR1 is SGHVS and CDR2 is FQNEAQ. The CDR3 reads CASSYQEYTEAFF. The CDR3 DNA is TGTGCCAGCAGTTATCAGGAGTACACTGAAGCTTTCTTT.

In this sample, this clone turned up a few times. The rearrangement joins TRBV10-3 to TRBJ2-5; D may be TRBD2 (6 bases). Germline loops: CDR1 ENHRY, CDR2 SYGVKD. The V gene lost 6 bases and the J gene lost 2 bases, with 19 bases spanning the gap. This CDR3 contains 16 residues. CDR3 sequence: CAIRGGLLSTQETQYF. For the CDR3, the DNA is TGTGCCATCAGAGGTGGACTATTATCTACTCAAGAGACCCAGTACTTC.

The chain couples TRBV9 to TRBJ1-1; TRBD1 is a possible D gene (5 bases). Trimming took off 0 bases at V and 1 base at J, with 10 bases between the two ends. The CDR3 is made up of 15 amino acids. CDR1 is SGDLS and CDR2 is YYNGEE in the germline V gene. The CDR3 here is CASSVVAGQNTEAFF. In nucleotides, the CDR3 is TGTGCCAGCAGCGTAGTGGCAGGGCAGAACACTGAAGCTTTCTTT.

V is TRBV7-9 and J is TRBJ1-2, with D maybe TRBD1 (5 bases). Looked up from germline, CDR1 is SEHNR and CDR2 is FQNEAQ (reference sequence). V lost 7 bases and J 4 bases, leaving 13 bases between the germline ends. The CDR3 sequence is 13 residues long. The CDR3 DNA sequence: TGTGCCAGCACCCCAACGGGGGGCTATGGCTACACCTTC. Protein product: CASTPTGGYGYTF. Using reference TRBV7-9 and TRBJ1-2 for the parts outside the CDR3, the full variable domain is DTGVSQNPRHKITKRGQNVTFRCDPISEHNRLYWYRQTLGQGPEFLTYFQNEAQLEKSRLLSDRFSAERPKGSFSTLEIQRTEQGDSAMYLCASTPTGGYGYTFGSGTRLTVV.

Of note for this clone: Other DNA sequences of this sample code for an identical CDR3. The rearrangement links TRBV7-3 to TRBJ1-1; D might be TRBD1 (6 bases). Germline CDR1 and CDR2: SGHTA and FQGTGA. The CDR3 is 13 amino acids. Deletions cut 4 bases from V and 4 bases from J, with 10 bases between. The CDR3 nucleotides read TGTGCCAGCAGCTCACAGGGCGGCACTGAAGCTTTCTTT. The encoded protein is CASSSQGGTEAFF.

This clone appeared once. This chain links TRBV14 with TRBJ1-1, with a tentative D call TRBD1 (6 bases). In germline, CDR1 is SGHDN, CDR2 FVKESK. The CDR3 contains 13 residues. V lost 4 bases to trimming and J lost 5 bases, with 11 bases between them. As DNA, the CDR3 is TGTGCCAGCAGCCGGGGGCTGGGGACTGAAGCTTTCTTT. Translating it yields CASSRGLGTEAFF.

This clone was detected only a few times. The rearrangement joins TRBV30 to TRBJ1-2; D gene unclear. With 3 bases removed from V and 6 bases from J, the gap between germline ends came to 11 bases. The CDR3 sequence is 12 residues long. Germline V gene lookup returns CDR1 GTSNPN and CDR2 SVGIG (reference sequence). Written as DNA, the CDR3 is TGTGCCTGGAGCCAAGAGGAGGATGGCTACACCTTC. Translating gives CAWSQEEDGYTF.

The chain uses TRBV7-9 and TRBJ2-3; TRBD2 agrees at 8 bases. The germline CDR1 and CDR2 sequences are SEHNR and FQNEAQ (reference sequence). V shed 3 bases and J 0 bases; nucleotides not matched to a gene: 5. The CDR3 runs to 16 residues. The chain's CDR3 is CASSFLRGASTDTQYF. The CDR3 DNA follows: TGTGCCAGCAGCTTTTTGCGGGGGGCCAGCACAGATACGCAGTATTTT.

This clone was picked up a small number of times. CDR3 region: CASSEGSGNQPQHF. The DNA for the CDR3 is TGTGCCAGCAGTGAAGGGAGTGGCAATCAGCCCCAGCATTTT. This sequence joins TRBV6-1 and TRBJ1-5, with no clear D. V lost 1 base and J 2 bases, leaving 6 bases between the germline ends. This CDR3 contains 14 residues. CDR1 MNHNS and CDR2 SASEGT come from the germline V gene.

This clone was seen only once. The rearrangement joins TRBV7-8 to TRBJ1-2; D unresolved. From germline, CDR1 is SGHVS and CDR2 FQNEAQ. This CDR3 is built from 12 residues. V was shortened by 5 bases and J by 4 bases, with 8 bases between the two germline ends. The CDR3 DNA reads TGTGCCAGCAGCGCCCAGTCCTATGGCTACACCTTC. It translates to CASSAQSYGYTF.

This clone was observed a few times. This chain joins TRBV19 and TRBJ1-2; D is unresolved. V lost 7 bases and J lost 8, with 17 bases in between. The CDR3 length is 13 residues. CDR1 LNHDA and CDR2 SQIVND come from the germline V gene (reference sequence). CDR3 region: CASKRHPDEGYTF. CDR3 in DNA: TGTGCCAGTAAGCGCCATCCAGATGAGGGCTACACCTTC. Filled out from reference TRBV19 and TRBJ1-2, the complete variable domain reads DGGITQSPKYLFRKEGQNVTLSCEQNLNHDAMYWYRQDPGQGLRLIYYSQIVNDFQKGDIAEGYSVSREKKESFPLTVTSAQKNPTAFYLCASKRHPDEGYTFGSGTRLTVV.

The chain employs TRBV7-2 and TRBJ2-7; 8 positions agree with TRBD2. The CDR3 has 15 residues. Germline V gives CDR1 SGHTA, CDR2 FQGNSA. The V gene end was trimmed by 5 bases and the J gene end by 2 bases; junction bases not matched to a gene: 8. The DNA of the CDR3 is TGTGCCAGCAGCCCGCGGGCGGGGGGAACCTACGAGCAGTACTTC. This gives the protein CASSPRAGGTYEQYF.

V usage is TRBV6-1 and J usage is TRBJ2-1; D is unresolved. CDR1 is MNHNS and CDR2 is SASEGT in the germline V gene. The V end was cut by 2 bases, the J end by 0 bases, with 8 bases between. The CDR3 consists of 15 residues. CDR3 residues: CASSERVDSYNEQFF. The CDR3 DNA reads as TGTGCCAGCAGTGAAAGGGTAGACTCCTACAATGAGCAGTTCTTC.

V gene TRBV7-9 combines with J gene TRBJ1-2, with D possibly matching TRBD1 (6 bases). The CDR3 totals 11 residues. Per the germline V gene, CDR1 is SEHNR and CDR2 is FQNEAQ (reference sequence). The V end was cut by 6 bases, the J end by 7 bases, with 9 bases between. CDR3 in amino acids: CASSVRGGYTF. The CDR3 DNA sequence: TGTGCCAGCAGTGTCAGGGGTGGCTACACCTTC. The full variable domain, its missing parts supplied by reference TRBV7-9 and TRBJ1-2, is DTGVSQNPRHKITKRGQNVTFRCDPISEHNRLYWYRQTLGQGPEFLTYFQNEAQLEKSRLLSDRFSAERPKGSFSTLEIQRTEQGDSAMYLCASSVRGGYTFGSGTRLTVV.

This chain uses TRBV6-5 with TRBJ1-3, with D possibly being TRBD1 (6 bases). Trimming left V 5 bases short and J 4 bases short, with 12 bases between. The CDR3 is 14 amino acids. Germline loops: CDR1 MNHEY, CDR2 SVGAGI. Here the CDR3 reads CASSSRGRGNTIYF. The CDR3 bases are TGTGCCAGCAGTAGTCGGGGGCGAGGAAACACCATATATTTT.